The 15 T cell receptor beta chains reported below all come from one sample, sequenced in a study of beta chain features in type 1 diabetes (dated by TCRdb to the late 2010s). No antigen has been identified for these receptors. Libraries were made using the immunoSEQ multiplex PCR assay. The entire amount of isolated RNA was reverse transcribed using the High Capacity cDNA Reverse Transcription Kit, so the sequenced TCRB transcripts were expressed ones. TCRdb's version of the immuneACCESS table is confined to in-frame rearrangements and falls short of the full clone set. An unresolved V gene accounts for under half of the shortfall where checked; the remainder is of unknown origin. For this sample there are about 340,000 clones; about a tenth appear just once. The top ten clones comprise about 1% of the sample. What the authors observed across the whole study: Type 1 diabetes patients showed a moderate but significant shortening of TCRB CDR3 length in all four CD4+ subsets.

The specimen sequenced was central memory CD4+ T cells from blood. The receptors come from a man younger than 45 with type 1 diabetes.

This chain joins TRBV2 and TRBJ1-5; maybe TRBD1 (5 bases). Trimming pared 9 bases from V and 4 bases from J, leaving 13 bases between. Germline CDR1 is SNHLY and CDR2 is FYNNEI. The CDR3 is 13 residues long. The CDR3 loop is CASGMGGNQPQHF. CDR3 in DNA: TGTGCCAGTGGAATGGGGGGAAATCAGCCCCAGCATTTT.

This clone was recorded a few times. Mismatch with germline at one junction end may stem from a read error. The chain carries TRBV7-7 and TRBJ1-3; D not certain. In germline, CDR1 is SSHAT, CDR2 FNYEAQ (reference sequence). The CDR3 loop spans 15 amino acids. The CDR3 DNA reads TGTGCTAGCAGCTTAAGCCTGAACTCTGGAAACACCATATATTTT. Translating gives CASSLSLNSGNTIYF. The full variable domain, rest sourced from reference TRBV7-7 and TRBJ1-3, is GAGVSQSPRYKVTKRGQDVTLRCDPISSHATLYWYQQALGQGPEFLTYFNYEAQPDKSGLPSDRFSAERPEGSISTLTIQRTEQRDSAMYRCASSLSLNSGNTIYFGEGSWLTVV.

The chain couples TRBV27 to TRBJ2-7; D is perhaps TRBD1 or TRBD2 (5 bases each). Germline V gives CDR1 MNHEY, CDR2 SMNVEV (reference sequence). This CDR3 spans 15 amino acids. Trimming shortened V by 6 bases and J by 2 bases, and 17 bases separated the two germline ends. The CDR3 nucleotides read TGTGCCAGCAGGTGGGGGTCGCGTGCCGCCTACGAGCAGTACTTC. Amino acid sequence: CASRWGSRAAYEQYF.

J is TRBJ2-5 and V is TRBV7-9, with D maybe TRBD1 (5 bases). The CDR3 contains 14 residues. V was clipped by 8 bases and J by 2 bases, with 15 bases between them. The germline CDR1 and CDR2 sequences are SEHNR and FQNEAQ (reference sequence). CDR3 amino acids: CASDDRGLQETQYF. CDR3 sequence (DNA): TGTGCCAGCGACGATAGGGGATTACAAGAGACCCAGTACTTC.

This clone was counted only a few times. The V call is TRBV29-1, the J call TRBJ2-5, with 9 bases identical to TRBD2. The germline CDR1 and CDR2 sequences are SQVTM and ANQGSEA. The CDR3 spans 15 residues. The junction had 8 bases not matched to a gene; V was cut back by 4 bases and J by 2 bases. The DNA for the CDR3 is TGCAGCGTTGGGAAGACTAGCGGAGTACAAGAGACCCAGTACTTC. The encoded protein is CSVGKTSGVQETQYF.

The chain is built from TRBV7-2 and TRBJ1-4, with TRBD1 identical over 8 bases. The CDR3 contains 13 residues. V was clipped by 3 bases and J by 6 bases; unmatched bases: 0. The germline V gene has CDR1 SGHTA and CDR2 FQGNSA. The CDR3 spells CASSLTGDEKLFF. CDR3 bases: TGTGCCAGCAGCTTGACAGGGGATGAAAAACTGTTTTTT.

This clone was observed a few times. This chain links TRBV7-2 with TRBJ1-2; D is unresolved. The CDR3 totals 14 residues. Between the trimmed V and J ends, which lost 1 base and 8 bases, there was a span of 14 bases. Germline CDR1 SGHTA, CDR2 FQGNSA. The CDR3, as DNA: TGTGCCAGCAGCTTAGTGGCGCGGGAGATGGGCTACACCTTC. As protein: CASSLVAREMGYTF.

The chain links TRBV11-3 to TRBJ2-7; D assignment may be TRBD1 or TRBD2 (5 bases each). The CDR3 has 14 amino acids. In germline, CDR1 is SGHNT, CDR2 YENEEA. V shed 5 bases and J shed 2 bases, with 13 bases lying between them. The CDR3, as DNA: TGTGCCAGCAGCGCTCAGGGACGGACCTACGAGCAGTACTTC. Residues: CASSAQGRTYEQYF.

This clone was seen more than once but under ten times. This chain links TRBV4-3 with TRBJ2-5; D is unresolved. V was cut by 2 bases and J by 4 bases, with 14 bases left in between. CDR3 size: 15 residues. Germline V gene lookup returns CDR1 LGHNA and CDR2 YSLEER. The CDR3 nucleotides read TGCGCCAGCAGCCAACAAGCACGGGTCGGAGAGACCCAGTACTTC. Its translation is CASSQQARVGETQYF.

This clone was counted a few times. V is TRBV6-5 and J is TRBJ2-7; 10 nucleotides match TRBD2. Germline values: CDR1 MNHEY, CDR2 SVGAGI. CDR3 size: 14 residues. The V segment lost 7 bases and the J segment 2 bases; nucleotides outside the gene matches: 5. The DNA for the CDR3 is TGTGCCAGCATGAGCGGGGGGGACCCCTACGAGCAGTACTTC. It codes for CASMSGGDPYEQYF.

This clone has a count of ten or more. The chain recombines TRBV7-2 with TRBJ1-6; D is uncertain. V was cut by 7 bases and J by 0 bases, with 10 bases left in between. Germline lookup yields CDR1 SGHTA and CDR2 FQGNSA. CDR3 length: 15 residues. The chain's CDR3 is CASILTSSYNSPLHF. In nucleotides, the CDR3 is TGTGCCAGCATCCTAACTAGCTCCTATAATTCACCCCTCCACTTT.

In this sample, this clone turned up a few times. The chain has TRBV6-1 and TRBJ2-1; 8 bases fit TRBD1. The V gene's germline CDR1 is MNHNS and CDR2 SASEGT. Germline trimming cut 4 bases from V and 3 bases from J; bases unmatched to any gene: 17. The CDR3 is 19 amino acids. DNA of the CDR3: TGTGCCAGCAGTGTCCTTCAGGGGGCAGTCTCTACTGGCTACAATGAGCAGTTCTTC. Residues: CASSVLQGAVSTGYNEQFF.

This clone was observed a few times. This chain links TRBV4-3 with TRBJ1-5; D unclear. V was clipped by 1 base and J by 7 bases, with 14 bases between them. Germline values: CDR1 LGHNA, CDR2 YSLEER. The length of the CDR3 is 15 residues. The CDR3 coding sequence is TGCGCCAGCAGCCAAGGCGGAGCCCCTACACAGCCCCAGCATTTT. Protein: CASSQGGAPTQPQHF.

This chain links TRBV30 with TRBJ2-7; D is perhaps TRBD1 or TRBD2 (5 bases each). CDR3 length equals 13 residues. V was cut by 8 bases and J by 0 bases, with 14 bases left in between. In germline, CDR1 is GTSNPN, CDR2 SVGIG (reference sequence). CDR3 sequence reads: CAAKKGSSYEQYF. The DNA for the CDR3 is TGTGCCGCCAAGAAGGGGAGCTCCTACGAGCAGTACTTC.

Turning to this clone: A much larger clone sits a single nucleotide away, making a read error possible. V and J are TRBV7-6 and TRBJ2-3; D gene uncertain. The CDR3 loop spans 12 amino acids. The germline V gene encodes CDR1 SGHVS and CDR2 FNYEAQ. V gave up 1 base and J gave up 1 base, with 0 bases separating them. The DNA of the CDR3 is TGTGCCAGCAGCTTAGGCACAGATACGCAGTATTTT. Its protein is CASSLGTDTQYF.